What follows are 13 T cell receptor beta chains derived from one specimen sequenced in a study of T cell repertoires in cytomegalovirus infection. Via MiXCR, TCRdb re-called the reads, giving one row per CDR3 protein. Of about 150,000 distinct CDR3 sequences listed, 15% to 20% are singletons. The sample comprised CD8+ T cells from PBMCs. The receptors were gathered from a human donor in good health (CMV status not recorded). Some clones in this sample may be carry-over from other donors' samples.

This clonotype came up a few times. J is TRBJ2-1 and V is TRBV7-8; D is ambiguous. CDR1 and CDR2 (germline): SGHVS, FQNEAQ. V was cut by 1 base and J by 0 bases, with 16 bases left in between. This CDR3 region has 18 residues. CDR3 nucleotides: TGTGCCAGCAGCTTAGGAACAATCGCGTCGAGCTCCTACAATGAGCAGTTCTTC. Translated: CASSLGTIASSSYNEQFF.

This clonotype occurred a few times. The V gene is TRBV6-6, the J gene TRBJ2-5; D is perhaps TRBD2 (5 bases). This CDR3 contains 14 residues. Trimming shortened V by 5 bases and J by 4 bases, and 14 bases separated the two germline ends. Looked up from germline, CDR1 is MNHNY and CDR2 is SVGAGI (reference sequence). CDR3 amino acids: CASSIRGGLETQYF. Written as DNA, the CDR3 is TGTGCCAGCAGTATCCGTGGCGGGTTAGAGACCCAGTACTTC.

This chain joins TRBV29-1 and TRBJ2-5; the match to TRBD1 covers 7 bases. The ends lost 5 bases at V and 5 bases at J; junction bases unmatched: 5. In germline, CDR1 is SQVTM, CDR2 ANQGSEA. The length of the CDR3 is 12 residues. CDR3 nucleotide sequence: TGCAGCGTTCCGACAGGGCCGGAGACCCAGTACTTC. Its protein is CSVPTGPETQYF.

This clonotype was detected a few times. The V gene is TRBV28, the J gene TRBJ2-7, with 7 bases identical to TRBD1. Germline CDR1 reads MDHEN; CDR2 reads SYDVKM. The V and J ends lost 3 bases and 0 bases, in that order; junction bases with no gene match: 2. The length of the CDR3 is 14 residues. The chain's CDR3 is CASSFGTVSYEQYF. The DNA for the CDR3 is TGTGCCAGCAGTTTCGGGACAGTCTCCTACGAGCAGTACTTC.

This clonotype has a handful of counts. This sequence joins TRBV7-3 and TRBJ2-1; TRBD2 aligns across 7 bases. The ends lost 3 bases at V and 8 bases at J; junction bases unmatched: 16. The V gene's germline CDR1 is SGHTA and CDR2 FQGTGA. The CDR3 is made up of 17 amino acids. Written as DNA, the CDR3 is TGTGCCAGCAGCTTGTCACTGTTTTTCGGGAGGTTCGATGAGCAGTTCTTC. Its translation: CASSLSLFFGRFDEQFF. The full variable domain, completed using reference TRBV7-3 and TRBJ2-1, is GAGVSQTPSNKVTEKGKYVELRCDPISGHTALYWYRQSLGQGPEFLIYFQGTGAADDSGLPNDRFFAVRPEGSVSTLKIQRTERGDSAVYLCASSLSLFFGRFDEQFFGPGTRLTVL.

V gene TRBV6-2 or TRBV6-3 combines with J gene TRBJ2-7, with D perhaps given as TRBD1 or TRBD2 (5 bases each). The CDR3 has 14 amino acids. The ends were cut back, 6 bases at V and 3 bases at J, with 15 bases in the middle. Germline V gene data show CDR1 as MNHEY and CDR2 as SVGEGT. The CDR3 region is CASSFSLGVYEQYF. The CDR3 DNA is TGTGCCAGCAGCTTTTCGCTGGGGGTCTACGAGCAGTACTTC.

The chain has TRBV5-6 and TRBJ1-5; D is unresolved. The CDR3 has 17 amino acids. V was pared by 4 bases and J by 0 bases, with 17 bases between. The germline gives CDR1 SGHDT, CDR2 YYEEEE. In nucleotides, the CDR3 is TGTGCCAGCAGCACCTTTTTGGCGGGGAATAGCAATCAGCCCCAGCATTTT. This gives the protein CASSTFLAGNSNQPQHF.

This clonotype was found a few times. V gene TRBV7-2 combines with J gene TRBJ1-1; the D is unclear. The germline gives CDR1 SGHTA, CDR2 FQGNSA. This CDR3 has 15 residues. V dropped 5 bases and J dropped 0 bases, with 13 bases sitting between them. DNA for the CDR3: TGTGCCAGCAGCCCGGAAGGCAGTCTGAACACTGAAGCTTTCTTT. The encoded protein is CASSPEGSLNTEAFF.

The CDR3 DNA is TGTGCCTGGAGTGTAGATAACACCGGGGAGCTGTTTTTT. Translation gives CAWSVDNTGELFF. V gene TRBV30 combines with J gene TRBJ2-2; D call uncertain. The CDR3 loop spans 13 amino acids. The germline V gene has CDR1 GTSNPN and CDR2 SVGIG (reference sequence). Trimming removed 0 bases from V and 2 bases from J, with 4 bases in between.

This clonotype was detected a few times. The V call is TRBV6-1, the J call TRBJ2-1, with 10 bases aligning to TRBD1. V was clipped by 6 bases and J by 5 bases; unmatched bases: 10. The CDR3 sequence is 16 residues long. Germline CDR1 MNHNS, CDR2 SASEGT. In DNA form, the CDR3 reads TGTGCCAGCAGCCCCGTCGCCGGGACAGGGGACAATGAGCAGTTCTTC. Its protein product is CASSPVAGTGDNEQFF.

CDR3 region: CASSVTTGAGNTIYF. As DNA, the CDR3 is TGTGCCAGCAGCGTCACGACGGGGGCTGGAAACACCATATATTTT. The chain couples TRBV7-2 to TRBJ1-3; TRBD1 is a possible D gene (5 bases). Per the germline V gene, CDR1 is SGHTA and CDR2 is FQGNSA. The CDR3 is 15 residues long. V lost 5 bases and J lost 2, with 13 bases in between.

The CDR3 coding sequence is TGCGCCAGCAGCTTGGGATGGGGGACCGATCAGCCCCAGCATTTT. Encoded protein: CASSLGWGTDQPQHF. The J gene is TRBJ1-5, the V gene TRBV5-1; D may be TRBD1 (5 bases). The CDR3 has 15 residues. The V end lost 0 bases, the J end lost 5 bases, and 12 bases lay between the germline ends. The germline CDR1 and CDR2 sequences are SGHRS and YFSETQ.

The CDR3 region has the DNA TGTGCCAGCAGTCCCGGGAGGGGGCGCGTTGTTGAAGCTTTCTTT. Protein: CASSPGRGRVVEAFF. This chain links TRBV28 with TRBJ1-1, with TRBD1 identical over 7 bases. This CDR3 comprises 15 residues. J gave up 7 bases and V 5 bases, and 13 bases lay outside the gene matches. The germline gives CDR1 MDHEN, CDR2 SYDVKM.